This T cell receptor beta chain is drawn from a study of T cells in localized non-small cell lung cancer. Germline V gives CDR1 SQVTM, CDR2 ANQGSEA. The CDR3 is 14 residues long. Measured with immunoSEQ multiplex PCR; TCRdb has only the in-frame clones, and not every one. The sample gives fewer than 90,000 clones, around four fifths of which show up once; approximately 3% is in the top ten. The V gene is TRBV29-1, the J gene TRBJ1-3; D call uncertain. The sequencing used peripheral blood, collected before any cancer treatment. The clonotype originates from a man aged 40-75 years with stage I lung adenocarcinoma. In nucleotides, the CDR3 is TGCTCTACCACGGGCAGTGAGTCTGGAAACACCATATATTTT. Its translation is CSTTGSESGNTIYF. Full variable domain (outside the CDR3, taken from reference TRBV29-1 and TRBJ1-3): SAVISQKPSRDICQRGTSLTIQCQVDSQVTMMFWYRQQPGQSLTLIATANQGSEATYESGFVIDKFPISRPNLTFSTLTVSNMSPEDSSIYLCSTTGSESGNTIYFGEGSWLTVV.